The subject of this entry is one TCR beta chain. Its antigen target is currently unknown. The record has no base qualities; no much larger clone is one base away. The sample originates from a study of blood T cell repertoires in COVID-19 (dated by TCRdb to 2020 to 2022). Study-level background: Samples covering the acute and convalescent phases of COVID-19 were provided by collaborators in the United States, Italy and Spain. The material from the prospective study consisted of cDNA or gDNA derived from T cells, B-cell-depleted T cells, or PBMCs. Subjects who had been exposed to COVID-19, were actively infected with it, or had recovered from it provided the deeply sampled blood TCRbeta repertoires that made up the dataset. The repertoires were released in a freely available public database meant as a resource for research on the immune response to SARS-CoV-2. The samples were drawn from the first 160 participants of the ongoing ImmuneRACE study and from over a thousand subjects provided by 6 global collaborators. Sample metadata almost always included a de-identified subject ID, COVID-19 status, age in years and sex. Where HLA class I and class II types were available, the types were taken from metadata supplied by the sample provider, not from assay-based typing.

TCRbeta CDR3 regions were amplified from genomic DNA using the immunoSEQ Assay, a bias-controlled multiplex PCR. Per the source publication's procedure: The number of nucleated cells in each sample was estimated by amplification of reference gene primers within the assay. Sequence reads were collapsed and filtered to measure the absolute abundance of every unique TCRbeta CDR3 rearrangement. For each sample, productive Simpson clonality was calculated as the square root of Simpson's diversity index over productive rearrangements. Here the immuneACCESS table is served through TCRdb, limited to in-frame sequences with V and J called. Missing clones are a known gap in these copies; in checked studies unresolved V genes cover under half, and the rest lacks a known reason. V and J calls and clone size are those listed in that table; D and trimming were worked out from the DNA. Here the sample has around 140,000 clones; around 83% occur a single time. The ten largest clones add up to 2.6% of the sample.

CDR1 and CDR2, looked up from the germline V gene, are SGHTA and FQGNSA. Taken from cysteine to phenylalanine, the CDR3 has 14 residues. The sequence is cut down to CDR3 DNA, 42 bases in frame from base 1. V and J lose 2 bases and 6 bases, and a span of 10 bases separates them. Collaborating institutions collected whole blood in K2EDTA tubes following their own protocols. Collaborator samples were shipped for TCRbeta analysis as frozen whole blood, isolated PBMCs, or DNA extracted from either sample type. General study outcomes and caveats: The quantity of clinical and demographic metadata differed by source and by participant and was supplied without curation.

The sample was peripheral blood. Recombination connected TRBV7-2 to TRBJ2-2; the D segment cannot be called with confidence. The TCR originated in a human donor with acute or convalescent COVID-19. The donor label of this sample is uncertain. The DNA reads TGTGCCAGCAGCTTACGGGTGTGGGCCGGGGAGCTGTTTTTT. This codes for CASSLRVWAGELFF.